This T cell receptor (beta chain) was recorded in a study of shared clonotypes between healthy human individuals. On this clone: The sample carries other DNA sequences with the same CDR3.

The germline V gene has CDR1 PRHDT and CDR2 FYEKMQ (reference sequence). This CDR3 is built from 15 residues. Trimming took off 0 bases at V and 0 bases at J, with 7 bases between the two ends. Assay: immunoSEQ multiplex PCR; the TCRdb copy retains only in-frame clones and omits some. The profile shows roughly 2,000,000 clones, around 93% of them singletons. Terminally differentiated effector memory CD45RA+ cells were excluded by CCR7 positive selection of CD45RO-negative cells. The TCR was taken from a man between 18 and 29 years old in good health. Some clones in this sample may be carry-over from other donors' samples. This chain joins TRBV13 and TRBJ2-3, with D possibly being TRBD1 (5 bases). Input material: naive CD8+ T cells from PBMCs. CDR3 sequence (DNA): TGTGCCAGCAGCTTAGGTCCAGGGAGCACAGATACGCAGTATTTT. Encoded protein: CASSLGPGSTDTQYF.